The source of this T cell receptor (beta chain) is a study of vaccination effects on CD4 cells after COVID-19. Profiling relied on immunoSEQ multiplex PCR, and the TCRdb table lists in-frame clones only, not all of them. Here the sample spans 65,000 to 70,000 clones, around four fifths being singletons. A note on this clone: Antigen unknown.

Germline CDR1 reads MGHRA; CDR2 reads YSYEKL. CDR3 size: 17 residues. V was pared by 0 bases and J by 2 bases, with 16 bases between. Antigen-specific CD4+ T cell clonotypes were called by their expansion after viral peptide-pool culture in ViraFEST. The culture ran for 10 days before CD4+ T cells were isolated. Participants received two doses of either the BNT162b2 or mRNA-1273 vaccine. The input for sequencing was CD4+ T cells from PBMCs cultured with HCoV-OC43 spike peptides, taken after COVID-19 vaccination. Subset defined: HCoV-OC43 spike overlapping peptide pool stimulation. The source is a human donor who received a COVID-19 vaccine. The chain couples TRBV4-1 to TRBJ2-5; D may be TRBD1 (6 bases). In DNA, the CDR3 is TGCGCCAGCAGCCAAGATCGCCTCCCCCAGGGGCAAGAGACCCAGTACTTC. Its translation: CASSQDRLPQGQETQYF.